The T cell receptor (beta chain) under discussion was sequenced for a study of regulatory T cells in long-lasting Graves disease. Turning to the study itself: Newly diagnosed Graves' patients had under 3 months of antithyroid drugs.

In its sample, this clonotype was seen many times. Construction of TCR beta libraries relied on iRepertoire HTBI primers and on Arm-PCR targeting CDR3 regions. In TCRdb, the multiplex PCR reads were re-called with MiXCR into one record per CDR3 protein. Found here are about 310,000 distinct CDR3 sequences, about 18% of them singletons; the top ten hold less than 45%. The time point here: newly diagnosed GD, antithyroid drugs for less than 3 months. The authors made the TCR library using RNA they extracted from PBMCs. A volume of approximately 9 milliliters of peripheral blood was collected in EDTA tubes. This receptor was identified in a female donor with Graves disease. Material: peripheral blood mononuclear cells (PBMCs), obtained at new diagnosis, from a patient treated with antithyroid drugs.

The CDR3 DNA sequence: TGTGCCAGCAGTTTTTCGACAGAGCCGGGAGAACTGTTTTTT. The encoded protein is CASSFSTEPGELFF. This rearrangement joins TRBV6-5 to TRBJ1-4; a possible D gene is TRBD1 (5 bases). Germline CDR1 MNHEY, CDR2 SVGAGI. The CDR3 runs to 14 residues. V was clipped by 4 bases and J by 12 bases, with 18 bases between them.